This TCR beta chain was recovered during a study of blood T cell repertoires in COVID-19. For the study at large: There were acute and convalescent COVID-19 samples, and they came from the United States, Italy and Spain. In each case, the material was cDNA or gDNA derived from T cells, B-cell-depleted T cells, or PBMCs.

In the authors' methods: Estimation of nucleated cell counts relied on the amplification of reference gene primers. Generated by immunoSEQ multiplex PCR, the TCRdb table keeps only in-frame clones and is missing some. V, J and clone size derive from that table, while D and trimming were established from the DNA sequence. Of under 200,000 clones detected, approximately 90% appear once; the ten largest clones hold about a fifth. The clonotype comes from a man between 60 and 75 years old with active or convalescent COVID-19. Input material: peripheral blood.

The CDR3 bases are TGTGCCAGCAGTGACTCTAGGCAGGCCCCCAATCAGCCCCAGCATTTT. Encoded protein: CASSDSRQAPNQPQHF. The chain links TRBV6-4 to TRBJ1-5, with D hard to call. The ends were cut back, 0 bases at V and 3 bases at J, with 12 bases in the middle. The germline CDR1 and CDR2 sequences are MRHNA and SNTAGT. This CDR3 has 16 amino acids.